Listed below are T cell receptor beta chains from one sample, sequenced in a study of PD-L1 blockade in urothelial cancer. The repertoire was sequenced with immunoSEQ multiplex PCR; TCRdb's copy has only in-frame clones and lacks some. The sample carries 30,000 to 40,000 clones, around four fifths recorded once. Sequenced material: PBMCs, taken around atezolizumab (anti-PD-L1) treatment. The receptors originated from an elderly man with urothelial cancer. CDR3s include the opening cysteine and the closing phenylalanine or tryptophan. Fields, in order: clone size, V gene, D gene, J gene, CDR3 protein, CDR3 DNA. A D gene is named only where the DNA matches it firmly. Not all rows give a size; the values are once, few, many and, for expanded clones, a class.

size: few; V: TRBV21-1; D: .; J: TRBJ2-5; CDR3: CASSKDRQGGETQYF; DNA: TGTGCCAGCAGCAAAGATAGACAGGGGGGAGAGACCCAGTACTTC
size: .; V: TRBV29-1; D: .; J: TRBJ2-5; CDR3: CSVEDLGPEETQYF; DNA: TGCAGCGTTGAAGATCTGGGGCCAGAAGAGACCCAGTACTTC
size: .; V: TRBV6-5; D: .; J: TRBJ2-3; CDR3: CASRPAGPDTQYF; DNA: TGTGCCAGCCGGCCGGCGGGGCCAGATACGCAGTATTTT
size: .; V: TRBV9; D: .; J: TRBJ2-7; CDR3: CASSVDSTSYEQYF; DNA: TGTGCCAGCAGCGTAGATAGTACCTCCTACGAGCAGTACTTC
size: .; V: TRBV20-1; D: .; J: TRBJ2-7; CDR3: CSASRDEQYF; DNA: TGCAGTGCTAGCAGGGACGAGCAGTACTTC
size: .; V: TRBV2; D: TRBD1; J: TRBJ1-2; CDR3: CASSESETGVSGWFFDGYTF; DNA: TGTGCCAGCAGTGAATCTGAGACAGGGGTCTCCGGATGGTTTTTCGATGGCTACACCTTC
size: .; V: TRBV7-9; D: TRBD1; J: TRBJ1-5; CDR3: CASSLMTGEGNQPQHF; DNA: TGTGCCAGCAGCTTAATGACAGGGGAGGGCAATCAGCCCCAGCATTTT
size: .; V: TRBV10-3; D: TRBD2; J: TRBJ2-7; CDR3: CAISEASGDSYEQYF; DNA: TGTGCCATCAGTGAGGCTAGCGGTGACTCCTACGAGCAGTACTTC
size: .; V: TRBV12-5; D: .; J: TRBJ2-3; CDR3: CASGLGLSTDTQYF; DNA: TGTGCTAGTGGTCTAGGACTCAGCACAGATACGCAGTATTTT
size: few; V: TRBV6-5; D: TRBD1; J: TRBJ1-2; CDR3: CASSPRTGGSGYTF; DNA: TGTGCCAGCAGTCCAAGGACAGGGGGCAGTGGCTACACCTTC
size: .; V: TRBV15; D: TRBD1; J: TRBJ2-1; CDR3: CATSRTRQGGNEQFF; DNA: TGTGCCACCAGCAGAACCAGACAGGGGGGCAATGAGCAGTTCTTC
size: .; V: TRBV5-1; D: TRBD1; J: TRBJ1-1; CDR3: CASSPTGTGTEAFF; DNA: TGCGCCAGCAGCCCGACAGGGACAGGCACTGAAGCTTTCTTT
size: .; V: TRBV6-4; D: TRBD2; J: TRBJ2-3; CDR3: CASSDGTSHRQYF; DNA: TGTGCCAGCAGTGACGGGACTAGCCATAGGCAGTATTTT
size: .; V: TRBV27; D: TRBD2; J: TRBJ2-3; CDR3: CASSKRSGRAIGDTQYF; DNA: TGTGCCAGCAGTAAACGTAGCGGGAGGGCCATTGGAGATACGCAGTATTTT
size: few; V: TRBV6-1; D: .; J: TRBJ2-3; CDR3: CASSDSGIADTQYF; DNA: TGTGCCAGCAGTGATTCAGGCATAGCAGATACGCAGTATTTT
size: .; V: TRBV30; D: .; J: TRBJ2-3; CDR3: CAWSVFLLDTQYF; DNA: TGTGCCTGGAGTGTTTTTCTGTTAGATACGCAGTATTTT
size: once; V: TRBV18; D: .; J: TRBJ1-2; CDR3: CASSPGQGIRGYTF; DNA: TGTGCCAGCTCACCGGGGCAGGGAATTCGTGGCTACACCTTC
size: once; V: TRBV11-3; D: TRBD1; J: TRBJ2-2; CDR3: CASSSGTGVTGELFF; DNA: TGTGCCAGCAGCTCCGGGACAGGGGTCACCGGGGAGCTGTTTTTT
size: .; V: TRBV23-1; D: TRBD1; J: TRBJ1-2; CDR3: CATRQGVAMWRCIAIYGYTF; DNA: TGCGCCACCCGACAGGGAGTTGCAATGTGGAGGTGTATAGCAATCTATGGCTACACCTTC
size: .; V: TRBV10-2; D: TRBD2; J: TRBJ2-7; CDR3: CASRPGTRISSEQYF; DNA: TGCGCCAGCAGGCCCGGGACTAGGATATCGTCCGAGCAGTACTTC
size: few; V: TRBV6-6; D: TRBD1; J: TRBJ1-1; CDR3: CASSPSRDRETFF; DNA: TGTGCCAGCAGTCCTTCCCGGGACAGGGAAACTTTCTTT
size: .; V: TRBV28; D: TRBD1; J: TRBJ2-3; CDR3: CASSRQGVGTDTQYF; DNA: TGTGCCAGCAGTAGACAGGGGGTCGGCACAGATACGCAGTATTTT
size: .; V: TRBV5-5; D: TRBD2; J: TRBJ2-5; CDR3: CASSIAGTNQETQYF; DNA: TGTGCCAGCAGCATTGCCGGGACTAACCAAGAGACCCAGTACTTC
size: .; V: TRBV5-4; D: TRBD2; J: TRBJ2-5; CDR3: CASSFTSGRKETQYF; DNA: TGTGCCAGCAGCTTCACTAGCGGGAGAAAAGAGACCCAGTACTTC
size: .; V: TRBV5-1; D: TRBD2; J: TRBJ2-7; CDR3: CASSLGTSGSYEQYF; DNA: TGCGCCAGCAGCTTGGGCACTAGCGGGTCCTACGAGCAGTACTTC
size: once; V: TRBV6-5; D: TRBD2; J: TRBJ2-3; CDR3: CASSYSGTSGADTQYF; DNA: TGTGCCAGCAGTTACTCCGGGACTAGCGGGGCAGATACGCAGTATTTT
size: once; V: TRBV5-1; D: .; J: TRBJ2-7; CDR3: CASSLMAELYEQYF; DNA: TGCGCCAGCAGCTTGATGGCAGAATTATACGAGCAGTACTTC
size: .; V: TRBV7-9; D: .; J: TRBJ1-4; CDR3: CASSLSQGSSEKLFF; DNA: TGTGCCAGCAGCTTAAGTCAGGGGAGTAGTGAAAAACTGTTTTTT
size: .; V: TRBV11-3; D: .; J: TRBJ2-7; CDR3: CASSLGLGSYEQYF; DNA: TGTGCCAGCAGCTTAGGGCTGGGGAGCTACGAGCAGTACTTC
size: .; V: TRBV11-3; D: TRBD1; J: TRBJ2-3; CDR3: CASSLEGTDASTDTQYF; DNA: TGTGCCAGCAGCTTAGAAGGGACAGACGCTAGCACAGATACGCAGTATTTT
size: .; V: TRBV11-2; D: .; J: TRBJ2-3; CDR3: CASSLDRGTDTQYF; DNA: TGTGCCAGCAGCTTAGATCGGGGGACAGATACGCAGTATTTT
size: .; V: TRBV7-2; D: .; J: TRBJ2-2; CDR3: CASSFLTGELFF; DNA: TGTGCCAGCAGCTTCCTTACCGGGGAGCTGTTTTTT
size: .; V: TRBV5-1; D: TRBD1; J: TRBJ2-6; CDR3: CASSLWTTGKTGANVLTF; DNA: TGCGCCAGCAGCTTGTGGACGACAGGGAAAACTGGGGCCAACGTCCTGACTTTC
size: .; V: TRBV4-1; D: TRBD1; J: TRBJ1-4; CDR3: CASSQTGYTNEKLFF; DNA: TGCGCCAGCAGCCAGACAGGGTACACTAATGAAAAACTGTTTTTT
size: .; V: TRBV21-1; D: .; J: TRBJ2-7; CDR3: CASSKVPAGLSYEQYF; DNA: TGTGCCAGCAGCAAAGTCCCAGCGGGTCTCTCCTACGAGCAGTACTTC
size: few; V: TRBV7-2; D: TRBD1; J: TRBJ1-5; CDR3: CASSLGRGQGQPQHF; DNA: TGTGCCAGCAGCTTAGGCAGGGGGCAGGGTCAGCCCCAGCATTTT
size: .; V: TRBV10-2; D: TRBD2; J: TRBJ2-1; CDR3: CASSGTSGSEQFF; DNA: TGCGCCAGCTCCGGGACTAGCGGGAGTGAGCAGTTCTTC
size: .; V: TRBV9; D: .; J: TRBJ1-5; CDR3: CASSVGNRDQPQHF; DNA: TGTGCCAGCAGCGTAGGGAACAGGGATCAGCCCCAGCATTTT
size: .; V: TRBV5-1; D: TRBD1; J: TRBJ1-1; CDR3: CASSFGTVRDTEAFF; DNA: TGCGCCAGCAGCTTTGGGACAGTAAGGGACACTGAAGCTTTCTTT
size: .; V: TRBV5-4; D: .; J: TRBJ2-7; CDR3: CASTVDSYEQYF; DNA: TGTGCCAGCACCGTGGACAGCTACGAGCAGTACTTC
size: .; V: TRBV6-6; D: .; J: TRBJ1-4; CDR3: CASSRSGTQNEKLFF; DNA: TGTGCCAGCAGTCGCTCCGGGACACAGAATGAAAAACTGTTTTTT
size: .; V: TRBV9; D: .; J: TRBJ2-3; CDR3: CASSVAVLSTDTQYF; DNA: TGTGCCAGCAGCGTAGCGGTCCTTAGCACAGATACGCAGTATTTT
size: .; V: TRBV5-1; D: .; J: TRBJ2-7; CDR3: CASSLGAEQYF; DNA: TGCGCCAGCAGCTTGGGTGCGGAGCAGTACTTC
size: .; V: TRBV6-6; D: TRBD1; J: TRBJ1-5; CDR3: CASATWDRGSNQPQHF; DNA: TGTGCCAGCGCGACGTGGGACAGGGGTAGCAATCAGCCCCAGCATTTT
size: .; V: TRBV5-1; D: TRBD1; J: TRBJ2-2; CDR3: CASSFSQGANTGELFF; DNA: TGCGCCAGCAGCTTCTCTCAGGGGGCGAACACCGGGGAGCTGTTTTTT
size: .; V: TRBV5-6; D: .; J: TRBJ1-2; CDR3: CASSLAIGGDGYTF; DNA: TGTGCCAGCAGCTTGGCCATCGGGGGAGATGGCTACACCTTC
size: .; V: TRBV4-3; D: .; J: TRBJ1-2; CDR3: CASSHPGRDAGYTF; DNA: TGCGCCAGCAGCCACCCAGGGCGGGACGCTGGCTACACCTTC
size: once; V: TRBV13; D: TRBD2; J: TRBJ2-3; CDR3: CASSFRTSANTDTQYF; DNA: TGTGCCAGCAGCTTTAGGACTAGCGCAAACACAGATACGCAGTATTTT
size: .; V: TRBV25-1; D: TRBD2; J: TRBJ2-7; CDR3: CASSDLSGRALDEQYF; DNA: TGTGCCAGCAGTGATCTTAGCGGGAGGGCCCTCGACGAGCAGTACTTC
size: .; V: TRBV23-1; D: .; J: TRBJ2-7; CDR3: CASSQSNLITVKGNLSYEQYF; DNA: TGCGCCAGCAGTCAATCAAATCTTATAACCGTAAAGGGGAATTTATCCTACGAGCAGTACTTC
size: .; V: TRBV4-1; D: .; J: TRBJ2-1; CDR3: CASSLEAEDSVKFF; DNA: TGCGCCAGCAGCCTGGAAGCCGAGGACTCCGTGAAGTTCTTC
size: .; V: TRBV9; D: .; J: TRBJ2-2; CDR3: CASSVGAAKLTGELFF; DNA: TGTGCCAGCAGCGTAGGGGCAGCCAAACTCACCGGGGAGCTGTTTTTT
size: .; V: TRBV19; D: TRBD1; J: TRBJ1-1; CDR3: CASRAGQRTVMNTEAFF; DNA: TGTGCCAGTAGGGCGGGACAGAGAACAGTCATGAACACTGAAGCTTTCTTT
size: .; V: TRBV7-8; D: TRBD2; J: TRBJ2-5; CDR3: CASSPGLVGTETQYF; DNA: TGTGCCAGCAGCCCCGGACTAGTTGGAACAGAGACCCAGTACTTC